The 17 T cell receptor beta chains presented below share a single source sample, sequenced in a study of blood T cell repertoires in COVID-19. Here immunoSEQ multiplex PCR was the method, and the copy in TCRdb shows in-frame clones only, minus some. Of roughly 150,000 clones in the sample, roughly 93% were seen once. Material for sequencing was peripheral blood. The receptor set was obtained from a woman aged 60-75 years with COVID-19, enrolled during active disease.

The chain uses TRBV18 and TRBJ2-7, with D uncertain. The CDR3 loop spans 14 amino acids. Germline assignment: CDR1 KGHSH and CDR2 LQKENI. The ends were cut back, 6 bases at V and 6 bases at J, with 18 bases in the middle. The CDR3 here is CASSHSGSVGEQYF. CDR3 sequence (DNA): TGTGCCAGCTCGCACTCCGGGTCGGTTGGCGAGCAGTACTTC. Drawing the rest from reference TRBV18 and TRBJ2-7, the complete variable domain is NAGVMQNPRHLVRRRGQEARLRCSPMKGHSHVYWYRQLPEEGLKFMVYLQKENIIDESGMPKERFSAEFPKEGPSILRIQQVVRGDSAAYFCASSHSGSVGEQYFGPGTRLTVT.

This clone was recorded only once. V and J are TRBV6-6 and TRBJ1-2; no reliable D call. The CDR3 is 11 residues long. V shed 4 bases and J shed 6 bases, with 6 bases lying between them. Germline lookup yields CDR1 MNHNY and CDR2 SVGAGI (reference sequence). CDR3 in DNA: TGTGCCAGCAGTTCTATGGATGGCTACACCTTC. It is translated as CASSSMDGYTF.

The CDR3: CASSYPGYEQYF. The DNA of the CDR3 is TGTGCCAGCAGCTATCCGGGCTACGAGCAGTACTTC. This sequence joins TRBV5-8 and TRBJ2-7; D not resolved. Germline V lookup: CDR1 SGHTS, CDR2 YDEGEE. The germline V and J ends were trimmed by 3 bases and 3 bases, with 7 bases remaining between them. The CDR3 is 12 amino acids.

The chain carries TRBV7-9 and TRBJ1-5; TRBD1 is a possible D gene (5 bases). The CDR3 is made up of 15 amino acids. CDR1 and CDR2 (germline): SEHNR, FQNEAQ (reference sequence). V lost 5 bases to trimming and J lost 4 bases, with 15 bases between them. CDR3 DNA: TGTGCCAGCAGCCCCGGGGGGGTATGGAATCAGCCCCAGCATTTT. It encodes CASSPGGVWNQPQHF.

The CDR3, as DNA: TGTGCCATCAGTGACCAGGGACAGAGCTCTGGAAACACCATATATTTT. Encoded protein: CAISDQGQSSGNTIYF. The genes are TRBV10-3 and TRBJ1-3, with 7 positions matching TRBD1. The CDR3 loop spans 16 amino acids. The germline gives CDR1 ENHRY, CDR2 SYGVKD. Trimming took 3 bases from V and 0 from J; bases not matched to a gene: 5.

This chain uses TRBV11-3 with TRBJ2-3; unclear D gene. Germline values: CDR1 SGHNT, CDR2 YENEEA. V was shortened by 2 bases and J by 6 bases, with 12 bases between the two germline ends. The length of the CDR3 is 14 residues. The CDR3 loop is CASSLLRSSDTQYF. The DNA for the CDR3 is TGTGCCAGCAGCTTACTGCGTTCGAGCGATACGCAGTATTTT.

V and J are TRBV3-1 (or the pseudogene TRBV3-2) and TRBJ2-7; D is perhaps TRBD2 (6 bases). CDR1 LGHDT and CDR2 YNNKEL come from the germline V gene (reference sequence). There are 13 residues in the CDR3. With 4 bases removed from V and 0 bases from J, the gap between germline ends came to 7 bases. The CDR3 region has the DNA TGTGCCAGCAGCCCCGGGGGCTCCTACGAGCAGTACTTC. It is translated as CASSPGGSYEQYF.

The V and J genes are TRBV6-6 and TRBJ2-3; TRBD1 is a possible D gene (5 bases). Trimming stripped 2 bases from V and 3 bases from J, with 12 bases between. The V gene's germline CDR1 is MNHNY and CDR2 SVGAGI (reference sequence). The length of the CDR3 is 15 residues. CDR3 DNA: TGTGCCAGCAGTTACGCCAGGGTCGATACAGATACGCAGTATTTT. This encodes CASSYARVDTDTQYF.

The chain employs TRBV6-6 and TRBJ2-3; 10 bases fit TRBD1. The V and J ends lost 6 bases and 3 bases, in that order; junction bases with no gene match: 9. This CDR3 is built from 16 residues. Germline CDR1 and CDR2: MNHNY and SVGAGI (reference sequence). The CDR3 spells CASRRQGAESTDTQYF. DNA for the CDR3: TGTGCCAGCAGGAGACAGGGGGCAGAGTCGACAGATACGCAGTATTTT.

V is TRBV4-3 and J is TRBJ2-5; 12 bases map to TRBD2. The CDR3 totals 16 residues. V shed 4 bases, J shed 5 bases, and the junction held 8 bases outside the gene matches. Germline V gene sequence: CDR1 LGHNA, CDR2 YSLEER. As DNA, the CDR3 is TGCGCCAGCAGCCTTATGACTAGCGGGGGCGACGAGACCCAGTACTTC. As protein: CASSLMTSGGDETQYF.

This chain joins TRBV5-1 and TRBJ1-1; D remains unclear. This CDR3 is 15 amino acids long. Germline lookup yields CDR1 SGHRS and CDR2 YFSETQ. Trimming shortened V by 0 bases and J by 0 bases, and 9 bases separated the two germline ends. The CDR3 is CASSLVSVMNTEAFF. CDR3 DNA: TGCGCCAGCAGCTTGGTTTCGGTGATGAACACTGAAGCTTTCTTT.

CDR3 protein: CASTPGGTGGINYGYTF. CDR3 nucleotide sequence: TGCGCCAGCACCCCTGGAGGGACAGGGGGCATCAACTATGGCTACACCTTC. This chain connects TRBV5-1 to TRBJ1-2, with 12 bases matching TRBD1. From germline, CDR1 is SGHRS and CDR2 YFSETQ. The CDR3 loop spans 17 amino acids. J lost 2 bases, V lost 6 bases, and 11 bases had no gene match.

The rearrangement joins TRBV7-9 to TRBJ1-1; 10 bases are shared with TRBD1. CDR1 SEHNR and CDR2 FQNEAQ come from the germline V gene (reference sequence). This CDR3 is built from 15 residues. V lost 4 bases to trimming and J lost 6 bases; unmatched junction nucleotides: 8. The CDR3: CASSSFSGTGAEAFF. The CDR3 bases are TGTGCCAGCAGCTCTTTCTCCGGGACAGGGGCTGAAGCTTTCTTT.

The chain joins TRBV7-2 to TRBJ1-3; perhaps TRBD1 as D (5 bases). This CDR3 has 15 amino acids. V lost 5 bases to trimming and J lost 2 bases, with 13 bases between them. Germline lookup yields CDR1 SGHTA and CDR2 FQGNSA. The CDR3 spells CASSDQTGPGNTIYF. CDR3 coding DNA: TGTGCCAGCAGCGATCAAACAGGACCTGGAAACACCATATATTTT.

The chain joins TRBV27 to TRBJ2-3; 8 bases are a match to TRBD2. Per germline, CDR1 MNHEY and CDR2 SMNVEV (reference sequence). This CDR3 has 15 residues. The V segment lost 5 bases and the J segment 1 base; nucleotides outside the gene matches: 5. CDR3 loop: CASSQGLARTDTQYF. CDR3 nucleotide sequence: TGTGCCAGCAGTCAAGGACTAGCTCGCACAGATACGCAGTATTTT.

This clone was seen more than once but under ten times. The chain uses TRBV5-4 and TRBJ2-2, with D tentatively TRBD2 (7 bases). Per the germline V gene, CDR1 is SGHNT and CDR2 is YYREEE (reference sequence). The CDR3 runs to 16 residues. V lost 4 bases and J 1 base, leaving 14 bases between the germline ends. CDR3 DNA sequence: TGTGCCAGCAGCCCGATGGGGGGGCGGAACACCGGGGAGCTGTTTTTT. Translation gives CASSPMGGRNTGELFF.

This clone was observed a single time. The rearrangement uses TRBV5-5 and TRBJ2-7, with D possibly matching TRBD1 (5 bases). Germline-derived CDR1 and CDR2 are SGHKS and YYEKEE (reference sequence). V gave up 0 bases and J gave up 5 bases, with 12 bases separating them. This CDR3 contains 14 residues. CDR3 bases: TGTGCCAGCAGCTTGGTTCCAGGGCACGACGAGCAGTACTTC. As protein: CASSLVPGHDEQYF.